A selection of T cell receptor beta chains follows, all from one sample in a study of shared clonotypes between healthy human individuals. Only in-frame clones appear in the TCRdb table, and some are missing; sequencing was by immunoSEQ multiplex PCR. Altogether around 2.1 million clones are present, just over 90% being singletons, with the ten largest covering around 1.7%. The sample taken for sequencing was naive CD8+ T cells from PBMCs. These receptors all come from a man younger than 35 in good health. Some clones in this sample may be carry-over from other donors' samples. Each CDR3 is given without its conserved first and last residue. For some rows the clone size is stated as once, few or many, or as a class when expanded; others skip it.

size | V | CDR3
. | TRBV9 | ASSVDGNYEQY
. | TRBV6-6 | ASTMGPSYEQY
. | TRBV29-1 | SGELGASSYEQY
. | TRBV7-9 | ASSPRTAMPYEQY
. | TRBV2 | ASREGGGRIYNEQF
. | TRBV5-6 | ASSLKSSGRESETQY
. | TRBV27 | ASSLGSPGHGIQY
. | TRBV6-6 | ASSSGTSGVYEQF
. | TRBV28 | ASSLVTGGSPYEQY
. | TRBV27 | ASSPPGGRYEQY
. | TRBV21-1 | ASSNRVETQY
. | TRBV7-9 | ASSLGGWDNEQF
. | TRBV7-9 | ASSPFRGMETQY
. | TRBV27 | ASSFSGTAFGQY
. | TRBV19 | ASSIVTSNQPQH
. | TRBV5-1 | ASSSGRMITDTQY
. | TRBV2 | ASSDRPGGDTQY
. | TRBV29-1 | SVERASVPTDTQY
. | TRBV7-9 | ASRSGPNNEKLF
. | TRBV7-8 | ASSPFGGVAKNIQY
. | TRBV4-1 | ASSQGQDLSYEQY
. | TRBV29-1 | SVESGFYYNEQF
. | TRBV11-2 | ASTLAGVGVKETQY
. | TRBV28 | ASRRTGSSYEQY
. | TRBV5-4 | ASSPVAGGPLYEQY
. | TRBV4-3 | ASSPGLAGVHEQF
. | TRBV19 | ASSYRAGNTIY
. | TRBV7-8 | ASSRLGSYNEQF
. | TRBV6-5 | ASSPTGENTGELF
. | TRBV6-1 | ASTFTGTGKETQY
. | TRBV19 | ASSTGTGASYEQY
. | TRBV4-1 | ASSQASGRVSYEQY
. | TRBV6-5 | ASSLGQGLH
. | TRBV6-5 | ASSYRLTENYGYT
. | TRBV28 | ASSSRGPGEQY
. | TRBV4-3 | ASSPRGQGGPKNIQY
. | TRBV27 | ASSPFNTGELF
. | TRBV7-8 | ASSLKRGQGPSYEQY
. | TRBV19 | ASHGQGAHEQY
once | TRBV7-9 | ASSFGGEQY
. | TRBV21-1 | ARENRGRGSYNEQF
. | TRBV27 | ASINGTPFSYEQY
once | TRBV9 | ASSATVLNTEAF
. | TRBV4-1 | ASSQGHMNTEAF
. | TRBV19 | ASSIDSGEAF
. | TRBV6-6 | ASRGLLNTEAF
. | TRBV4-1 | ASSQQVVAGVYNEQF
. | TRBV4-2 | ASSQVSRGSRDEQY
. | TRBV7-8 | ASSPRGGTIGFNEQF
. | TRBV27 | ASSFGQGVKNEQF
few | TRBV7-9 | ASSLAQAHYGYT
. | TRBV6-1 | ASSDGRLAGGLGETQY
. | TRBV11-2 | ASSLDSRNGELF
once | TRBV9 | ASSVGTGTSFYEQY
once | TRBV28 | ASSLPRTNEKLF
. | TRBV6-4 | ASRAEFYTEAF